These 21 T cell receptor beta chains originate from one sample sequenced in a study of identical twins. TCRdb processed the 5' RACE reads anew with MiXCR; each CDR3 protein has one entry. The data show roughly 690,000 distinct CDR3 sequences, over 20% seen once. These data were also reused for a study on T cells expressing NK-cell markers.

The sequenced sample consisted of PBMCs. The receptor set was obtained from a woman under 30 in good health.

This chain connects TRBV5-1 to TRBJ2-1, with D perhaps matching TRBD2 (5 bases). Per the germline V gene, CDR1 is SGHRS and CDR2 is YFSETQ. The V and J ends lost 2 bases and 7 bases respectively, with 13 bases between them. CDR3 length equals 14 residues. The CDR3 reads CASSLVRRGNEQFF. The DNA for the CDR3 is TGCGCCAGCAGCTTAGTACGCCGGGGTAATGAGCAGTTCTTC. Full variable domain (remainder filled in from reference TRBV5-1 and TRBJ2-1): KAGVTQTPRYLIKTRGQQVTLSCSPISGHRSVSWYQQTPGQGLQFLFEYFSETQRNKGNFPGRFSGRQFSNSRSEMNVSTLELGDSALYLCASSLVRRGNEQFFGPGTRLTVL.

The J gene is TRBJ2-5, the V gene TRBV12-5, with 9 bases that match TRBD1. V trimming: 1 base; J trimming: 4 bases; junction bases outside the gene matches: 4. Germline CDR1 LGHNT, CDR2 FRNRAP. The CDR3 runs 15 residues. CDR3 coding DNA: TGTGCTAGTGGTTTGGGACAGGGGGTACGAGAGACCCAGTACTTC. This sequence encodes CASGLGQGVRETQYF.

The chain has TRBV3-1 and TRBJ2-1; D is uncertain. Germline-derived CDR1 and CDR2 are LGHDT and YNNKEL (reference sequence). CDR3 length: 13 residues. The ends were cut back, 3 bases at V and 3 bases at J, with 6 bases in the middle. The CDR3 is CASSQGNYNEQFF. The DNA for the CDR3 is TGTGCCAGCAGCCAGGGGAACTACAATGAGCAGTTCTTC.

This clonotype was observed many times. This chain joins TRBV20-1 and TRBJ2-5, with 8 positions matching TRBD2. The germline gives CDR1 DFQATT, CDR2 SNEGSKA (reference sequence). Losses at the gene ends were 6 bases for V and 1 base for J; bases not matched to a gene: 4. The CDR3 spans 13 residues. CDR3 region: CSAGSGSQETQYF. The CDR3 region has the DNA TGCAGTGCCGGAAGCGGGAGCCAAGAGACCCAGTACTTC.

A few counts support this clonotype. V and J are TRBV20-1 and TRBJ2-7; D unclear. Trimming shortened V by 3 bases and J by 3 bases, and 6 bases separated the two germline ends. The germline V gene has CDR1 DFQATT and CDR2 SNEGSKA (reference sequence). There are 11 residues in the CDR3. The chain's CDR3 is CSASLIYEQYF. The CDR3 DNA reads as TGCAGTGCTAGCCTGATCTACGAGCAGTACTTC.

This clonotype has ten or more counts. The J gene is TRBJ1-5, the V gene TRBV12-3 or TRBV12-4; 8 bases agree with TRBD1. CDR3 length equals 14 residues. After removal of 2 bases from V and 7 bases from J, the junction contained 4 bases not matched to a gene. This CDR3 reads CASSLSTGGQPQHF. The DNA for the CDR3 is TGTGCCAGCAGTTTAAGTACAGGGGGACAGCCCCAGCATTTT.

This clonotype was observed a handful of times. The genes are TRBV6-5 and TRBJ2-7; no reliable D call. The CDR3 sequence is 16 residues long. V gave up 0 bases and J gave up 0 bases, with 12 bases separating them. Looked up from germline, CDR1 is MNHEY and CDR2 is SVGAGI. This chain's CDR3 is CASSYSTLASSYEQYF. The CDR3 DNA follows: TGTGCCAGCAGTTACTCGACACTGGCGAGCTCCTACGAGCAGTACTTC.

The V call is TRBV6-1, the J call TRBJ2-5; perhaps TRBD1 as D (6 bases). Germline V gives CDR1 MNHNS, CDR2 SASEGT. V gave up 7 bases and J gave up 2 bases, with 17 bases separating them. The CDR3 is 15 amino acids. CDR3 nucleotide sequence: TGTGCCAGCAACTCTTACGTGGGACAACAAGAGACCCAGTACTTC. It translates to CASNSYVGQQETQYF.

J is TRBJ2-2 and V is TRBV5-1, with D possibly matching TRBD2 (5 bases). The germline V gene has CDR1 SGHRS and CDR2 YFSETQ. Trimming shortened V by 0 bases and J by 3 bases, and 9 bases separated the two germline ends. This CDR3 comprises 15 residues. DNA of the CDR3: TGCGCCAGCAGCTTGGGCGGGCAGTACACCGGGGAGCTGTTTTTT. It encodes CASSLGGQYTGELFF.

This chain joins TRBV9 and TRBJ2-7; 11 bases agree with TRBD2. CDR3 length equals 15 residues. The ends lost 2 bases at V and 5 bases at J; junction bases unmatched: 6. The germline CDR1 and CDR2 sequences are SGDLS and YYNGEE. The DNA for the CDR3 is TGTGCCAGCAGCGTTTCCGGGACTAGCGGTGACGAGCAGTACTTC. This gives the protein CASSVSGTSGDEQYF.

This clonotype turned up a few times. V usage is TRBV20-1 and J usage is TRBJ2-4; D gene ambiguous. The V gene's germline CDR1 is DFQATT and CDR2 SNEGSKA (reference sequence). This CDR3 has 14 residues. Deletions cut 0 bases from V and 6 bases from J, with 12 bases between. The CDR3 sequence: CSARDGGLTNIQYF. For the CDR3, the DNA is TGCAGTGCTAGAGATGGCGGTTTAACAAACATTCAGTACTTC.

J is TRBJ1-4 and V is TRBV4-1; no clear D gene. In germline, CDR1 is MGHRA, CDR2 YSYEKL. The V end lost 0 bases, the J end lost 8 bases, and 16 bases lay between the germline ends. There are 16 residues in the CDR3. CDR3 protein: CASSQDPEGSGEKLFF. CDR3 nucleotides: TGCGCCAGCAGCCAAGATCCTGAAGGGTCAGGAGAAAAACTGTTTTTT.

This clonotype was observed many times. The CDR3 loop is CSTTARFNEKLFF. The CDR3, as DNA: TGCAGTACCACAGCGCGCTTTAATGAAAAACTGTTTTTT. The V call is TRBV20-1, the J call TRBJ1-4; D is ambiguous. CDR3 length: 13 residues. Trimming took 8 bases from V and 4 from J, leaving 14 bases between them. CDR1 is DFQATT and CDR2 is SNEGSKA in the germline V gene (reference sequence).

The V gene is TRBV9, the J gene TRBJ2-2, with D uncertain. The CDR3 has 15 amino acids. Trimming cost V 3 bases and J 5 bases, with 14 bases left between them. Germline CDR1 is SGDLS and CDR2 is YYNGEE. The CDR3 here is CASSAQPETTGELFF. The CDR3 DNA is TGTGCCAGCAGCGCTCAACCAGAAACGACCGGGGAGCTGTTTTTT.

V usage is TRBV6-1 and J usage is TRBJ1-1, with a possible D match to TRBD1 (5 bases). V was shortened by 6 bases and J by 4 bases, with 15 bases between the two germline ends. The germline V gene encodes CDR1 MNHNS and CDR2 SASEGT. This CDR3 contains 14 residues. As DNA, the CDR3 is TGTGCCAGCAGCCCCTCAGGGCGGCGCACTGAAGCTTTCTTT. This sequence encodes CASSPSGRRTEAFF.

This clonotype was seen a few times. This sequence joins TRBV5-1 and TRBJ2-5, with TRBD1 matching 10 bases. Trimming took 4 bases from V and 4 from J; bases not matched to a gene: 10. The CDR3 spans 16 residues. The germline gives CDR1 SGHRS, CDR2 YFSETQ. DNA for the CDR3: TGCGCCAGCAGCGAATCCGGGACAGGGGAGAGAGAGACCCAGTACTTC. This gives the protein CASSESGTGERETQYF.

DNA for the CDR3: TGTGCCGCTCTTACTTCGAACACTGAAGCTTTCTTT. Residues: CAALTSNTEAFF. V gene TRBV10-3 combines with J gene TRBJ1-1; D not certain. The CDR3 covers 12 residues. V was shortened by 11 bases and J by 1 base, with 11 bases between the two germline ends. Germline V gene data show CDR1 as ENHRY and CDR2 as SYGVKD.

The chain couples TRBV6-1 to TRBJ2-6, with D uncertain. Per the germline V gene, CDR1 is MNHNS and CDR2 is SASEGT. The ends were cut back, 8 bases at V and 4 bases at J, with 12 bases in the middle. This CDR3 comprises 14 residues. This chain's CDR3 is CASARSFGANVLTF. The CDR3 coding sequence is TGTGCCAGCGCCCGTTCTTTCGGGGCCAACGTCCTGACTTTC.

This chain links TRBV20-1 with TRBJ1-1; the D is unclear. Trimming shortened V by 1 base and J by 6 bases, and 12 bases separated the two germline ends. The germline V gene encodes CDR1 DFQATT and CDR2 SNEGSKA (reference sequence). The CDR3 spans 13 residues. The CDR3: CSARGTEGSEAFF. CDR3 nucleotides: TGCAGTGCTAGAGGGACCGAGGGCTCTGAAGCTTTCTTT.

In its sample, this clonotype was seen a few times. CDR3 sequence reads: CASSLITGQGGEQFF. The CDR3 bases are TGTGCCAGCAGCCTGATTACGGGACAGGGAGGTGAGCAGTTCTTC. The genes are TRBV7-3 and TRBJ2-1; 9 bases fit TRBD1. Germline assignment: CDR1 SGHTA and CDR2 FQGTGA. The V segment lost 5 bases and the J segment 9 bases; nucleotides outside the gene matches: 11. This CDR3 has 15 amino acids. The full variable domain, in which reference TRBV7-3 and TRBJ2-1 provide the parts outside the CDR3, is GAGVSQTPSNKVTEKGKYVELRCDPISGHTALYWYRQSLGQGPEFLIYFQGTGAADDSGLPNDRFFAVRPEGSVSTLKIQRTERGDSAVYLCASSLITGQGGEQFFGPGTRLTVL.

This chain connects TRBV5-1 to TRBJ2-7, with D perhaps TRBD1 (5 bases). Trimming took off 0 bases at V and 4 bases at J, with 14 bases between the two ends. CDR1 is SGHRS, CDR2 YFSETQ, per germline. This CDR3 comprises 15 residues. The CDR3 region is CASSLDLGRGYEQYF. The CDR3 DNA reads TGCGCCAGCAGCTTGGATTTGGGGCGCGGATACGAGCAGTACTTC.